The rows below give T cell receptor beta chains drawn from one sample of a study of blood T cell repertoires in COVID-19. Profiled with immunoSEQ multiplex PCR; TCRdb holds only in-frame clones, not every one. The sample holds fewer than 250,000 clones, roughly 80% seen once. The sample taken for sequencing was peripheral blood. Every receptor here comes from a man in his sixties with acute or convalescent COVID-19. Each CDR3 is given with its conserved first and last residue. D genes are given only for firm matches. Part of the rows lack a size; the others show once, few, many or a class for expanded clones.

abundance: .
d_gene: .
v_gene: TRBV24-1
len: 15
j_gene: TRBJ1-6
CDR3nt: TGTGCCACCAGTGATCCCGCGGCGCCCAATTCACCCCTCCACTTT
CDR3aa: CATSDPAAPNSPLHF

abundance: .
d_gene: .
v_gene: TRBV3-1/TRBV3-2
len: 12
j_gene: TRBJ1-3
CDR3nt: TGTGCCAGCAGCCTACTAGGAAACACCATATATTTT
CDR3aa: CASSLLGNTIYF

abundance: .
d_gene: TRBD2
v_gene: TRBV25-1
len: 16
j_gene: TRBJ2-1
CDR3nt: TGTGCCAGCAGTGAACTAGCGGGGGGGCCCTACAATGAGCAGTTCTTC
CDR3aa: CASSELAGGPYNEQFF

abundance: .
d_gene: .
v_gene: TRBV15
len: 15
j_gene: TRBJ1-3
CDR3nt: TGTGCCACCAGCAGGACAGCCAACTCTGGAAACACCATATATTTT
CDR3aa: CATSRTANSGNTIYF

abundance: .
d_gene: TRBD1
v_gene: TRBV6-6
len: 14
j_gene: TRBJ1-1
CDR3nt: TGTGCCAGCAGGCAGACAGGGGGCCACACTGAAGCTTTCTTT
CDR3aa: CASRQTGGHTEAFF

abundance: .
d_gene: .
v_gene: TRBV30
len: 13
j_gene: TRBJ1-2
CDR3nt: TGTGCCTGGATCTCGCCCGTATCGGGTGGCTACACCTTC
CDR3aa: CAWISPVSGGYTF

abundance: .
d_gene: .
v_gene: TRBV6-1
len: 15
j_gene: TRBJ1-2
CDR3nt: TGTGCCAGCAGACCCGACAGTAACTTGAACTATGGCTACACCTTC
CDR3aa: CASRPDSNLNYGYTF

abundance: .
d_gene: .
v_gene: TRBV9
len: 12
j_gene: TRBJ2-3
CDR3nt: TGTGCCAGCAGCACCCAGGGAGATACGCAGTATTTT
CDR3aa: CASSTQGDTQYF

abundance: .
d_gene: TRBD2
v_gene: TRBV5-1
len: 13
j_gene: TRBJ2-5
CDR3nt: TGCGCCAGCAGCTTAAGCGGGAAAGAGACCCAGTACTTC
CDR3aa: CASSLSGKETQYF

abundance: .
d_gene: TRBD2
v_gene: TRBV4-1
len: 18
j_gene: TRBJ2-3
CDR3nt: TGCGCCAGCAGCCAAGATCCCGGGACTAGCGGGAGGCGGTATACGCAGTATTTT
CDR3aa: CASSQDPGTSGRRYTQYF

abundance: .
d_gene: .
v_gene: TRBV6-5
len: 13
j_gene: TRBJ1-5
CDR3nt: TGTGCCAGCAGTTTGCAGGGGAATCAGCCCCAGCATTTT
CDR3aa: CASSLQGNQPQHF

abundance: .
d_gene: .
v_gene: TRBV7-2
len: 15
j_gene: TRBJ2-1
CDR3nt: TGTGCCAGCAGCACAACCGGGACTCCATACAATGAGCAGTTCTTC
CDR3aa: CASSTTGTPYNEQFF

abundance: .
d_gene: .
v_gene: TRBV19
len: 15
j_gene: TRBJ2-1
CDR3nt: TGTGCCAGTAGTATCGGGTCCGGGAACTACGATGAGCAGTTCTTC
CDR3aa: CASSIGSGNYDEQFF

abundance: .
d_gene: .
v_gene: TRBV3-1/TRBV3-2
len: 14
j_gene: TRBJ1-2
CDR3nt: TGTGCCAGCAGCCAAGTTTTGGGGGCCGCTGTCTACACCTTC
CDR3aa: CASSQVLGAAVYTF

abundance: few
d_gene: TRBD1
v_gene: TRBV5-1
len: 15
j_gene: TRBJ2-3
CDR3nt: TGCGCCAGCAGCCTGGGACAGGGTAGCACAGATACGCAGTATTTT
CDR3aa: CASSLGQGSTDTQYF

abundance: .
d_gene: TRBD1
v_gene: TRBV10-3
len: 15
j_gene: TRBJ2-7
CDR3nt: TGTGCCATCAGGTCACCGGGACAGGGGGAATACGAGCAGTACTTC
CDR3aa: CAIRSPGQGEYEQYF

abundance: many
d_gene: TRBD1
v_gene: TRBV9
len: 16
j_gene: TRBJ2-7
CDR3nt: TGTGCCAGCAGCCCAGGGTCGGGGACAGGGGACTACGAGCAGTACTTC
CDR3aa: CASSPGSGTGDYEQYF

abundance: .
d_gene: .
v_gene: TRBV19
len: 13
j_gene: TRBJ2-7
CDR3nt: TGTGCCAGTAGCCAGGGGCAGAACTACGAGCAGTACTTC
CDR3aa: CASSQGQNYEQYF

abundance: .
d_gene: .
v_gene: TRBV7-9
len: 16
j_gene: TRBJ1-3
CDR3nt: TGTGCCAGCAGCCCTTCTTGGGGGGTAGCTGGAAACACCATATATTTT
CDR3aa: CASSPSWGVAGNTIYF

abundance: .
d_gene: TRBD2
v_gene: TRBV7-9
len: 15
j_gene: TRBJ2-1
CDR3nt: TGTGCCAGCAGCTTAGAAAGCGGGAGACATGATGAGCAGTTCTTC
CDR3aa: CASSLESGRHDEQFF